The TCR beta chain described here comes from a study of blood T cell repertoires in COVID-19. Whole-study context: Specimens from acute and convalescent COVID-19 originated in the United States, Italy and Spain. Sources were T cells, B-cell-depleted T cells, or PBMCs; the material itself was cDNA or gDNA.

Per the authors' pipeline: Amplification with reference gene primers provided the estimates of nucleated cell counts. TCRdb keeps only in-frame clones here, not all; method: immunoSEQ multiplex PCR. For V, J and clone size, that table is used; D and trimming come from the DNA. The table lists about 85,000 clones, approximately 82% of them singletons. The TCR originated in an elderly woman with acute or convalescent COVID-19. The sample was peripheral blood.

The CDR3 DNA follows: TGTGCCAGCAGCTCATTCAATGAGCAGTTCTTC. Protein product: CASSSFNEQFF. This chain links TRBV5-8 with TRBJ2-1; D gene uncertain. Germline CDR1 is SGHTS and CDR2 is YDEGEE. Between the trimmed V and J ends, which lost 3 bases and 6 bases, there was a span of 4 bases. The CDR3 has 11 residues.